Detailed here is one T cell receptor (beta chain). Its target is unknown. These data come from a study of T cell responses to AZD1222 COVID-19 vaccine. Whole-study findings and limits: Nearly half of spike-specific TCRs reportedly target unmutated variant regions. Only 6 or 7 individuals given AZD1222 were seropositive at baseline.

Sequenced by immunoSEQ multiplex PCR; TCRdb stores in-frame clones only, minus some. Of fewer than 110,000 clones in the sample, roughly 91% were seen once. This CDR3 region has 14 residues. Trimming removed 3 bases at V and 7 bases at J, with 14 bases between. Looked up from germline, CDR1 is SGHRS and CDR2 is YFSETQ. Sequencing was performed on peripheral blood, taken on day 0 of AZD1222 vaccination. The chain combines TRBV5-1 with TRBJ2-1; D possibly corresponds to TRBD2 (6 bases). This receptor was identified in an adult in good health. The CDR3 bases are TGCGCCAGCAGCTCCTCGACTAGTTTGAATGAGCAGTTCTTC. It encodes CASSSSTSLNEQFF.